The source of this T cell receptor beta chain is a study of prognosis after radiotherapy for stage I lung cancer. Trimming removed 0 bases at V and 3 bases at J, with 13 bases between. Germline V gene data show CDR1 as SGHRS and CDR2 as YFSETQ. This CDR3 contains 15 residues. TCR beta CDR3 was amplified from genomic DNA by two-round multiplex PCR. Initially, in first-round PCR, primers specific to each TRBV and TRBJ gene were used. In TCRdb, the multiplex PCR reads were re-called with MiXCR into one record per CDR3 protein. The sample holds about 35,000 distinct CDR3 sequences, approximately 32% seen once.

The TCR was taken from a donor at least 50 years old with non-small cell lung cancer. The chain has TRBV5-1 and TRBJ2-7, with D unclear. This specimen was PBMCs, taken before or after stereotactic body radiation therapy (not recorded which). The CDR3 reads CASSLVPEQDYEQYF. The DNA for the CDR3 is TGCGCCAGCAGCTTGGTGCCGGAGCAAGACTACGAGCAGTACTTC.